This entry lists 8 T cell receptor beta chains sequenced from one sample in a study of shared clonotypes between healthy human individuals. Here immunoSEQ multiplex PCR was the method, and the copy in TCRdb shows in-frame clones only, minus some. The sample comprises about 580,000 clones, 95% to 98% of which are singletons, and 0.3% rests with the top ten. Naive CD8 cells comprised CD45RO-negative, CCR7-positively selected cells, excluding terminally differentiated effector memory CD45RA+ cells. The sequenced sample was naive CD8+ T cells sorted from blood. The receptors here all came from a man between 25 and 39 years old in good health.

Comment on this clone: The sample holds other DNA sequences that translate to the same CDR3. J is TRBJ2-7 and V is TRBV27; tentative D call: TRBD1 (6 bases). Trimming pared 2 bases from V and 1 base from J, leaving 6 bases between. The CDR3 spans 13 residues. Germline V lookup: CDR1 MNHEY, CDR2 SMNVEV (reference sequence). The CDR3 sequence is CASSLRGSYEQYF. The CDR3 DNA follows: TGTGCCAGCAGTTTAAGGGGGTCCTACGAGCAGTACTTC.

The rearrangement joins TRBV11-2 to TRBJ2-2; D call uncertain. The V end was cut by 6 bases, the J end by 1 base, with 6 bases between. The V gene's germline CDR1 is SGHAT and CDR2 FQNNGV. The CDR3 length is 13 residues. The CDR3 sequence: CASRAQNTGELFF. DNA of the CDR3: TGTGCCAGCAGAGCACAGAACACCGGGGAGCTGTTTTTT.

This chain joins TRBV7-2 and TRBJ2-1; 8 positions match TRBD2. The V segment lost 2 bases and the J segment 8 bases; nucleotides outside the gene matches: 5. CDR3 size: 14 residues. From germline, CDR1 is SGHTA and CDR2 FQGNSA. The CDR3 DNA reads TGTGCCAGCAGCTTACTAGCGGGTTTCGATGAGCAGTTCTTC. As protein: CASSLLAGFDEQFF.

The V and J genes are TRBV28 and TRBJ2-1; no reliable D call. This CDR3 has 14 amino acids. V was clipped by 6 bases and J by 9 bases, with 18 bases between them. Germline V lookup: CDR1 MDHEN, CDR2 SYDVKM. The CDR3 coding sequence is TGTGCCAGCAGCACCGGGCCCCTCTGGGGTGAGCAGTTCTTC. This codes for CASSTGPLWGEQFF.

This chain links TRBV5-1 with TRBJ2-7, with TRBD2 matching over 13 bases. This CDR3 comprises 17 residues. V lost 4 bases, J lost 3 bases, and 10 bases stayed unmatched. Germline-derived CDR1 and CDR2 are SGHRS and YFSETQ. DNA of the CDR3: TGCGCCAGCAGCCCGCGGACTAGCGGGAGTACGTACTACGAGCAGTACTTC. Its protein is CASSPRTSGSTYYEQYF.

This sequence joins TRBV27 and TRBJ2-2, with D unresolved. Per the germline V gene, CDR1 is MNHEY and CDR2 is SMNVEV (reference sequence). The CDR3 is 12 residues long. Trimming cost V 2 bases and J 7 bases, with 5 bases left between them. DNA for the CDR3: TGTGCCAGCAGTTTAGAGTTCGGGGAGCTGTTTTTT. It is translated as CASSLEFGELFF.

The chain combines TRBV6-5 with TRBJ2-7, with D possibly being TRBD1 or TRBD2 (5 bases each). Trimming left V 0 bases short and J 5 bases short, with 11 bases between. Germline loops: CDR1 MNHEY, CDR2 SVGAGI. The CDR3 loop spans 14 amino acids. The CDR3 region has the DNA TGTGCCAGCAGTTACTCGGGACGCCTTGACGAGCAGTACTTC. Its translation: CASSYSGRLDEQYF.

The genes are TRBV5-1 and TRBJ2-5, with 8 bases identical to TRBD2. Germline CDR1 SGHRS, CDR2 YFSETQ. With V trimmed by 3 bases and J by 2 bases, 6 bases remained unmatched. This CDR3 has 15 amino acids. CDR3 in amino acids: CASSSPSGLQETQYF. CDR3 in DNA: TGCGCCAGCAGCTCCCCTAGCGGGCTTCAAGAGACCCAGTACTTC.